Listed below are T cell receptor beta chains from one sample, sequenced in a study of cytomegalovirus exposure and HLA in healthy donors. Measured with immunoSEQ multiplex PCR; TCRdb has only the in-frame clones, and not every one. The data hold around 110,000 clones, with about 88% observed a single time. What was sequenced was PBMCs. These receptors were collected from a young woman in good health and CMV-seropositive. Each CDR3 is given with its conserved first and last residue. The D gene is left open where the match is weak. Clone size, where shown, is once, few, many, or a class for clones that have expanded.

V gene	clone size	D gene	J gene	CDR3 protein	CDR3 DNA
TRBV28	.	TRBD2	TRBJ2-5	CASSFPGTSGEYF	TGTGCCAGCAGTTTCCCGGGGACTAGCGGAGAGTACTTC
TRBV19	.	TRBD1	TRBJ1-6	CASSMGDRGFSPLHF	TGTGCCAGTAGTATGGGGGACAGGGGATTTTCACCCCTCCACTTT
TRBV27	.	.	TRBJ1-2	CASSLSGQGNGYTF	TGTGCCAGCAGTTTATCGGGGCAGGGAAATGGCTACACCTTC
TRBV28	.	.	TRBJ2-7	CASRHGSSYEQYF	TGTGCCAGCAGACACGGGAGCTCCTACGAGCAGTACTTC
TRBV4-1	.	TRBD1	TRBJ2-5	CASSQESRDRGRRETQYF	TGCGCCAGCAGCCAAGAATCAAGGGACAGGGGGCGCAGGGAGACCCAGTACTTC
TRBV10-3	.	.	TRBJ1-2	CAISESDRYYGYTF	TGTGCCATCAGTGAGTCCGACAGGTACTATGGCTACACCTTC
TRBV29-1	.	TRBD2	TRBJ2-2	CSVEAGEGELFF	TGCAGCGTTGAGGCGGGGGAGGGGGAGCTGTTTTTT
TRBV6-1	few	TRBD1	TRBJ1-6	CASRGDRNSPLHF	TGTGCCAGCAGGGGGGACAGAAATTCACCCCTCCACTTT
TRBV11-2	.	.	TRBJ1-1	CASSTVGTGNTEAFF	TGTGCCAGCAGCACCGTCGGAACGGGGAACACTGAAGCTTTCTTT
TRBV9	.	.	TRBJ2-2	CASSVGGESGELFF	TGTGCCAGCAGCGTAGGGGGGGAGTCCGGGGAGCTGTTTTTT
TRBV29-1	.	.	TRBJ2-3	CSVEDPWGRGNRTDTQYF	TGCAGCGTTGAAGATCCATGGGGCAGGGGAAACCGGACAGATACGCAGTATTTT
TRBV5-4	.	TRBD1	TRBJ1-4	CASSLGGGQGNEKLFF	TGTGCCAGCAGCTTGGGGGGGGGACAGGGGAATGAAAAACTGTTTTTT
TRBV29-1	.	.	TRBJ1-2	CSAHLQGSGYTF	TGCAGCGCACATTTGCAGGGGTCCGGCTACACCTTC
TRBV19	once	.	TRBJ1-2	CASSIAGKAYNYGYTF	TGTGCCAGTAGTATCGCCGGGAAGGCCTACAACTATGGCTACACCTTC
TRBV2	.	TRBD2	TRBJ2-2	CASVPGLAGGPGELFF	TGTGCCAGCGTACCGGGACTAGCGGGGGGGCCCGGGGAGCTGTTTTTT